The next 21 T cell receptor beta chains were all read from a single sample in a study of regulatory T cells in long-lasting Graves disease. Arm-PCR of CDR3 regions and iRepertoire HTBI primers were the basis on which TCR beta libraries were built. TCRdb reprocessed the multiplex PCR reads via MiXCR and lists one record per CDR3 protein. This repertoire shows over 500,000 distinct CDR3 sequences, around 16% found once; its top ten account for about 11%. Time point reported: newly diagnosed GD, antithyroid drugs for less than 3 months. RNA extracted from PBMCs served as the sequencing template. This sample also appeared in a second study, on T cells in Graves' hyperthyroidism and ophthalmopathy.

Sequencing used peripheral blood mononuclear cells (PBMCs), obtained at new diagnosis, from a patient treated with antithyroid drugs. The receptors were sampled from a man between 18 and 35 years old with Graves disease.

With regard to this clonotype: One end of the junction fails to match germline, which may point to a read error. The CDR3, as DNA: TGTGCCAGCAGCACCGGACCGGGGCAGGGCTACAAGCAGTACTTC. The encoded protein is CASSTGPGQGYKQYF. The chain carries TRBV6-2 or TRBV6-3 and TRBJ2-7, with D perhaps assigned TRBD1 or TRBD2 (5 bases each). The V gene's germline CDR1 is MNHEY and CDR2 SVGEGT. The CDR3 spans 15 residues.

This clonotype showed up just a few times. The chain combines TRBV5-1 with TRBJ2-3; 8 nucleotides line up with TRBD1. The CDR3 covers 14 residues. Per germline, CDR1 SGHRS and CDR2 YFSETQ. With V trimmed by 4 bases and J by 3 bases, 4 bases remained unmatched. The CDR3 region is CASSADRVTDTQYF. DNA of the CDR3: TGCGCCAGCAGCGCGGACAGGGTAACAGATACGCAGTATTTT. Full variable domain (missing parts from reference TRBV5-1 and TRBJ2-3): KAGVTQTPRYLIKTRGQQVTLSCSPISGHRSVSWYQQTPGQGLQFLFEYFSETQRNKGNFPGRFSGRQFSNSRSEMNVSTLELGDSALYLCASSADRVTDTQYFGPGTRLTVL.

CDR3 nucleotide sequence: TGTGCCAGCAGTCAGGGCAGATCACTCATGAACACTGAAGCTTTCTTT. Residues: CASSQGRSLMNTEAFF. The rearrangement uses TRBV6-1 and TRBJ1-1; possibly TRBD1 for D (5 bases). The CDR3 loop spans 16 amino acids. In germline, CDR1 is MNHNS, CDR2 SASEGT. Trimming left V 5 bases short and J 0 bases short, with 16 bases between.

This clonotype was seen once. The J gene is TRBJ1-5, the V gene TRBV6-1; D is perhaps TRBD1 (6 bases). The CDR3 has 14 residues. Germline CDR1 is MNHNS and CDR2 is SASEGT. The ends were cut back, 4 bases at V and 2 bases at J, with 9 bases in the middle. CDR3 sequence: CASSGRQGNQPQHF. CDR3 coding DNA: TGTGCCAGCAGTGGAAGACAGGGCAATCAGCCCCAGCATTTT.

This clonotype turned up a few times. The chain has TRBV27 and TRBJ1-2, with 7 bases that match TRBD1. V trimming: 3 bases; J trimming: 3 bases; junction bases outside the gene matches: 4. The length of the CDR3 is 14 residues. CDR1 is MNHEY and CDR2 is SMNVEV in the germline V gene (reference sequence). The CDR3 sequence: CASSFRGQYYGYTF. The CDR3, as DNA: TGTGCCAGCAGTTTTCGGGGACAGTACTATGGCTACACCTTC.

The rearrangement links TRBV9 to TRBJ2-7, with D perhaps matching TRBD2 (5 bases). The CDR3 has 13 residues. Trimming shortened V by 2 bases and J by 2 bases, and 8 bases separated the two germline ends. Germline-derived CDR1 and CDR2 are SGDLS and YYNGEE. Written as DNA, the CDR3 is TGTGCCAGCAGCGTCGAGGGCCCCTACGAGCAGTACTTC. Encoded protein: CASSVEGPYEQYF.

The chain has TRBV9 and TRBJ2-1; perhaps TRBD2 as D (6 bases). The V end was cut by 2 bases, the J end by 5 bases, with 17 bases between. Germline lookup yields CDR1 SGDLS and CDR2 YYNGEE. The CDR3 consists of 16 residues. The chain's CDR3 is CASSVAGIIQNNEQFF. The CDR3 nucleotides read TGTGCCAGCAGCGTTGCGGGAATAATTCAAAACAATGAGCAGTTCTTC.

The CDR3 loop reads CASSLGVKDRSYEQYF. For the CDR3, the DNA is TGTGCCAGCAGCTTAGGGGTTAAGGACAGGTCCTACGAGCAGTACTTC. The chain is built from TRBV7-9 and TRBJ2-7; TRBD1 agrees at 7 bases. The CDR3 length is 16 residues. Germline values: CDR1 SEHNR, CDR2 FQNEAQ (reference sequence). V dropped 1 base and J dropped 1; count of bases not matched to a gene: 7.

This chain joins TRBV20-1 and TRBJ1-3; D is ambiguous. In germline, CDR1 is DFQATT, CDR2 SNEGSKA (reference sequence). The CDR3 is 14 residues long. Trimming removed 4 bases at V and 0 bases at J, with 10 bases between. The CDR3 region has the DNA TGCAGTGCTAACAGTCGAATCTCTGGAAACACCATATATTTT. It yields the protein CSANSRISGNTIYF.

This clonotype was found many times. This rearrangement joins TRBV28 to TRBJ2-1, with 14 bases fitting TRBD2. After removal of 5 bases from V and 3 bases from J, the junction contained 9 bases not matched to a gene. The CDR3 is 18 residues long. CDR1 and CDR2 from the germline V gene are MDHEN and SYDVKM. Here the CDR3 DNA reads TGTGCCAGCAGTCAGACTAGCGGGAGGGCCGGTAACTACAATGAGCAGTTCTTC. It translates to CASSQTSGRAGNYNEQFF.

V is TRBV4-1 and J is TRBJ1-5; a weak D match, TRBD1 (6 bases). CDR3 length: 15 residues. V was shortened by 3 bases and J by 7 bases, with 16 bases between the two germline ends. CDR1 and CDR2 from the germline V gene are MGHRA and YSYEKL. The chain's CDR3 is CASSQTQGSMQPQHF. CDR3 DNA sequence: TGCGCCAGCAGCCAGACACAGGGAAGCATGCAGCCCCAGCATTTT.

This clonotype occurred a few times. The genes are TRBV6-1 and TRBJ1-3; D not resolved. CDR1 is MNHNS, CDR2 SASEGT, per germline. The CDR3 is made up of 15 amino acids. V was cut by 8 bases and J by 3 bases, with 17 bases left in between. CDR3 sequence reads: CASETGSAYGNTIYF. The CDR3 coding sequence is TGTGCCAGCGAGACGGGGAGCGCGTATGGAAACACCATATATTTT.

This clonotype came up a few times. CDR3 region: CASSYGLREHDEQYF. The CDR3 DNA reads as TGTGCCAGCAGTTACGGGTTACGGGAGCACGACGAGCAGTACTTC. The rearrangement uses TRBV6-2 or TRBV6-3 and TRBJ2-7, with a weak D call TRBD2 (6 bases). V lost 2 bases and J lost 5, with 16 bases in between. Looked up from germline, CDR1 is MNHEY and CDR2 is SVGEGT. The CDR3 spans 15 residues.

This clonotype was seen at least ten times. The V call is TRBV6-5, the J call TRBJ2-7; TRBD1 aligns across 9 bases. In germline, CDR1 is MNHEY, CDR2 SVGAGI. V shed 3 bases and J 1 base; nucleotides not matched to a gene: 4. The CDR3 loop spans 15 amino acids. For the CDR3, the DNA is TGTGCCAGCAGTTATAGGACAGGGGCTTCCTACGAGCAGTACTTC. Translating it yields CASSYRTGASYEQYF.

The genes are TRBV4-1 and TRBJ2-7; D unresolved. V was pared by 7 bases and J by 0 bases, with 16 bases between. This CDR3 has 15 residues. Germline CDR1 reads MGHRA; CDR2 reads YSYEKL. The CDR3 protein is CASTLLRTDSYEQYF. Here the CDR3 DNA reads TGCGCCAGCACCTTACTGAGGACGGACTCCTACGAGCAGTACTTC.

In its sample, this clonotype was seen many times. The CDR3 region has the DNA TGTGCCAGCAGCGCCCGCTGGGGTGGTAGTGAAGCTTTCTTT. Residues: CASSARWGGSEAFF. V and J are TRBV28 and TRBJ1-1; D is undetermined. V lost 6 bases to trimming and J lost 7 bases, with 18 bases between them. The CDR3 consists of 14 residues. The germline V gene has CDR1 MDHEN and CDR2 SYDVKM. The whole variable domain, filled in from reference TRBV28 and TRBJ1-1, reads DVKVTQSSRYLVKRTGEKVFLECVQDMDHENMFWYRQDPGLGLRLIYFSYDVKMKEKGDIPEGYSVSREKKERFSLILESASTNQTSMYLCASSARWGGSEAFFGQGTRLTVV.

This clonotype occurred many times. The chain carries TRBV6-1 and TRBJ2-1, with 10 positions matching TRBD2. Germline V gene lookup returns CDR1 MNHNS and CDR2 SASEGT. This CDR3 has 15 residues. V shed 4 bases, J shed 7 bases, and the junction held 7 bases outside the gene matches. CDR3: CASSGSGRARNEQFF. The CDR3 DNA reads TGTGCCAGCAGTGGCAGCGGGAGGGCCAGGAATGAGCAGTTCTTC.

At least ten counts were recorded for this clonotype. The chain couples TRBV3-1 to TRBJ1-1; 10 bases are shared with TRBD1. Trimming took 4 bases from V and 3 from J; bases not matched to a gene: 11. This CDR3 comprises 17 residues. Germline V lookup: CDR1 LGHDT, CDR2 YNNKEL (reference sequence). DNA of the CDR3: TGTGCCAGCAGCCGCCGGGACAGGGGCGGGGGGGACACTGAAGCTTTCTTT. Encoded protein: CASSRRDRGGGDTEAFF.

This chain links TRBV5-6 with TRBJ2-1; D is possibly TRBD1 (5 bases). Germline assignment: CDR1 SGHDT and CDR2 YYEEEE. Trimming removed 3 bases from V and 0 bases from J, with 10 bases in between. The CDR3 has 15 amino acids. The chain's CDR3 is CASSWGGGSYNEQFF. Written as DNA, the CDR3 is TGTGCCAGCAGCTGGGGCGGTGGCTCCTACAATGAGCAGTTCTTC.

This clonotype was observed a handful of times. This chain connects TRBV7-8 to TRBJ2-1; no clear D gene. V was shortened by 8 bases and J by 4 bases, with 12 bases between the two germline ends. This CDR3 spans 13 amino acids. Germline CDR1 SGHVS, CDR2 FQNEAQ. DNA of the CDR3: TGTGCCAGCTCGGTTTTCGTGTACAATGAGCAGTTCTTC. It encodes CASSVFVYNEQFF.

The chain recombines TRBV6-4 with TRBJ2-2, with D tentatively TRBD1 (6 bases). The CDR3 totals 16 residues. The germline gives CDR1 MRHNA, CDR2 SNTAGT. The V end was cut by 4 bases, the J end by 0 bases, with 12 bases between. The CDR3 loop reads CASSAQGPPNTGELFF. CDR3 bases: TGTGCCAGCAGTGCTCAGGGGCCCCCGAACACCGGGGAGCTGTTTTTT.